This T cell receptor (beta chain) appears in the sequencing data of a study of response to subunit inactivated influenza vaccine. Study-wide results and caveats: Every seasonal influenza vaccination brings in few new T cells, the authors suggested.

As concerns this clonotype: What it binds is unknown.

Germline V lookup: CDR1 DFQATT, CDR2 SNEGSKA (reference sequence). Trimming at V came to 6 bases and at J to 10 bases, leaving 9 bases not matched to a gene. The CDR3 sequence is 14 residues long. From the RT-PCR reads, TCRdb called clonotypes with MiXCR, one entry per CDR3 protein. The sample lists around 480,000 distinct CDR3 sequences, approximately 15% seen once, with about 3% in the top ten. This TCR came from a man between 50 and 75 years old who received an inactivated influenza vaccine. The sequencing here drew on CD4+ T cells sorted from PBMCs, taken less than 25 months after vaccination. V gene TRBV20-1 combines with J gene TRBJ2-1; the match to TRBD2 covers 13 bases. The CDR3 sequence is CSARGLAGSREQFF. The CDR3, as DNA: TGCAGTGCCAGGGGACTAGCGGGATCAAGAGAGCAGTTCTTC.